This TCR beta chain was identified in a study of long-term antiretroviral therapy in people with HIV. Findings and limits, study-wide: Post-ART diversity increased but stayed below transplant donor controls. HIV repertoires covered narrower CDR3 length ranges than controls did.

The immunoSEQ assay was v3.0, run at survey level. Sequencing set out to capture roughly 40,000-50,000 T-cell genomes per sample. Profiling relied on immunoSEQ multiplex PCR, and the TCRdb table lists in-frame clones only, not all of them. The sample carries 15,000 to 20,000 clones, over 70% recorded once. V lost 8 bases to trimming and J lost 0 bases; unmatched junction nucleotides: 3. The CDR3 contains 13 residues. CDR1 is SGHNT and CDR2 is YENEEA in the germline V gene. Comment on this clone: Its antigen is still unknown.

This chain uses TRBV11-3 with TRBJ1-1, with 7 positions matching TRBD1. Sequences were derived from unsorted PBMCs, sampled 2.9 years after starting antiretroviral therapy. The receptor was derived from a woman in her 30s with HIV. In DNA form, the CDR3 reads TGTGCCAGCCAACAGGGGATGAACACTGAAGCTTTCTTT. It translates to CASQQGMNTEAFF.